The clone carrying this TCR beta chain was seen once. This sample was included in a study of blood T cell repertoires in COVID-19. This table comes from immunoSEQ multiplex PCR, and its TCRdb copy is limited to in-frame clones, with some not included. This sample has 170,000 or so clones, with 80% found just once. The receptor was isolated from a man aged 70 or older with active or convalescent COVID-19. The sequenced material came from peripheral blood.

The CDR3 is CASRGGAAGNQPQHF. The CDR3 DNA reads TGCGCCAGCAGGGGGGGGGCCGCGGGCAATCAGCCCCAGCATTTT. V and J are TRBV10-2 and TRBJ1-5, with D tentatively TRBD1 (6 bases). Germline loops: CDR1 WSHSY, CDR2 SAAADI. CDR3 length: 15 amino acids. V lost 6 bases and J 2 bases, leaving 14 bases between the germline ends.